The 25 T cell receptor beta chains below were found in one sample sequenced in a study of blood T cell repertoires in COVID-19. Generated by immunoSEQ multiplex PCR, the TCRdb table keeps only in-frame clones and is missing some. The repertoire consists of 150,000 to 200,000 clones, with 80% to 95% occurring once and the leading ten covering under 5%. Source material: peripheral blood. The receptors were sampled from a woman between 50 and 59 years old with acute or convalescent COVID-19.

The genes are TRBV7-3 and TRBJ2-2, with a weak D call TRBD2 (7 bases). Germline V lookup: CDR1 SGHTA, CDR2 FQGTGA. The V end was cut by 6 bases, the J end by 2 bases, with 16 bases between. The CDR3 spans 16 residues. The CDR3 DNA reads as TGTGCCAGCAGTCGGGGGGCGTTTCGCAACACCGGGGAGCTGTTTTTT. Amino acids: CASSRGAFRNTGELFF.

V gene TRBV5-1 combines with J gene TRBJ1-2, with D uncertain. Trimming shortened V by 0 bases and J by 8 bases, and 14 bases separated the two germline ends. CDR1 and CDR2 (germline): SGHRS, YFSETQ. CDR3 length: 14 amino acids. Here the CDR3 DNA reads TGCGCCAGCAGCTTGGGCCAGGCCCGTTTGGGCTACACCTTC. Translated, it gives CASSLGQARLGYTF.

The chain is built from TRBV28 and TRBJ1-2, with D possibly being TRBD1 (5 bases). The ends were cut back, 4 bases at V and 5 bases at J, with 8 bases in the middle. CDR1 is MDHEN and CDR2 is SYDVKM in the germline V gene. The CDR3 sequence is 12 residues long. CDR3 region: CASSSGFYGYTF. The CDR3 coding sequence is TGTGCCAGCAGTTCAGGGTTTTATGGCTACACCTTC.

In DNA, the CDR3 is TGTGCCAGCAGTCCATTGGCGACAGGGTACAATGAGCAGTTCTTC. It codes for CASSPLATGYNEQFF. The gene calls are TRBV9 and TRBJ2-1, with TRBD1 identical over 7 bases. V shed 5 bases and J 4 bases; nucleotides not matched to a gene: 9. The CDR3 totals 15 residues. Germline CDR1 is SGDLS and CDR2 is YYNGEE.

DNA of the CDR3: TGTGCCAGCAGCCAAGATCAGGACAGGGGGAGATCACCCCTCCACTTT. This codes for CASSQDQDRGRSPLHF. V is TRBV4-2 and J is TRBJ1-6, with TRBD1 matching over 10 bases. Germline V gene sequence: CDR1 LGHNA, CDR2 YNFKEQ. The CDR3 extends over 16 amino acids. Trimming at V came to 0 bases and at J to 10 bases, leaving 6 bases not matched to a gene.

V is TRBV11-2 and J is TRBJ1-6; the D gene is possibly TRBD1 (5 bases). Germline V gene sequence: CDR1 SGHAT, CDR2 FQNNGV. V was pared by 1 base and J by 8 bases, with 12 bases between. CDR3 size: 15 residues. The DNA for the CDR3 is TGTGCCAGCAGCTTAGGTTGGAAAGGGGATTCACCCCTCCACTTT. Translating it yields CASSLGWKGDSPLHF.

In this sample, this clone turned up a few times. This CDR3 is CASSPEESQYF. The CDR3 nucleotides are TGTGCCAGCAGTCCCGAAGAGTCGCAGTATTTT. The V and J genes are TRBV2 and TRBJ2-3; unclear D gene. In germline, CDR1 is SNHLY, CDR2 FYNNEI. The V gene lost 5 bases and the J gene lost 10 bases, with 10 bases spanning the gap. CDR3 length: 11 residues. Supplemented by reference TRBV2 and TRBJ2-3, the full variable domain reads EPEVTQTPSHQVTQMGQEVILRCVPISNHLYFYWYRQILGQKVEFLVSFYNNEISEKSEIFDDQFSVERPDGSNFTLKIRSTKLEDSAMYFCASSPEESQYFGPGTRLTVL.

V usage is TRBV7-2 and J usage is TRBJ1-5; the D gene is possibly TRBD1 (5 bases). This CDR3 comprises 15 residues. V was clipped by 1 base and J by 7 bases, with 14 bases between them. The germline V gene has CDR1 SGHTA and CDR2 FQGNSA. As DNA, the CDR3 is TGTGCCAGCAGCTTAGGGACACTCGGTGGGCAGCCCCAGCATTTT. Protein sequence: CASSLGTLGGQPQHF. Filled out from reference TRBV7-2 and TRBJ1-5, the complete variable domain reads GAGVSQSPSNKVTEKGKDVELRCDPISGHTALYWYRQSLGQGLEFLIYFQGNSAPDKSGLPSDRFSAERTGGSVSTLTIQRTQQEDSAVYLCASSLGTLGGQPQHFGDGTRLSIL.

This chain uses TRBV11-3 with TRBJ1-4; TRBD1 agrees at 7 bases. Trimming removed 4 bases from V and 7 bases from J; junction bases left unmatched: 3. The CDR3 length is 13 residues. The V gene's germline CDR1 is SGHNT and CDR2 YENEEA. The CDR3 spells CASSSTGSEKLFF. The CDR3 DNA reads TGTGCCAGCAGCTCGACAGGGAGTGAAAAACTGTTTTTT.

V and J are TRBV7-9 and TRBJ2-5; 11 positions match TRBD1. Germline V gene lookup returns CDR1 SEHNR and CDR2 FQNEAQ (reference sequence). The V and J ends lost 6 bases and 4 bases, in that order; junction bases with no gene match: 4. The CDR3 runs 14 residues. The CDR3 DNA reads TGTGCCAGCAGACCCGGGACAGGGGGAGAGACCCAGTACTTC. Protein product: CASRPGTGGETQYF.

The rearrangement links TRBV27 to TRBJ2-7, with D perhaps matching TRBD1 (5 bases). The CDR3 totals 16 residues. V was clipped by 3 bases and J by 5 bases, with 20 bases between them. The germline V gene has CDR1 MNHEY and CDR2 SMNVEV (reference sequence). CDR3 loop: CASSLAPGFRGHEQYF. The CDR3 DNA reads TGTGCCAGCAGTTTGGCTCCGGGCTTTAGGGGCCACGAGCAGTACTTC.

This clone was counted a single time. The DNA for the CDR3 is TGTGCCAGCAAAAGACAGGGGCCACCGGATTCACCCCTCCACTTT. This codes for CASKRQGPPDSPLHF. The chain has TRBV2 and TRBJ1-6; 8 bases align to TRBD1. The V gene end was trimmed by 7 bases and the J gene end by 8 bases; junction bases not matched to a gene: 10. The CDR3 spans 15 residues. The germline gives CDR1 SNHLY, CDR2 FYNNEI.

The rearrangement links TRBV7-2 to TRBJ2-4; weak D call: TRBD1 (5 bases). The CDR3 contains 14 residues. The V end lost 6 bases, the J end lost 3 bases, and 12 bases lay between the germline ends. The germline V gene encodes CDR1 SGHTA and CDR2 FQGNSA. The DNA for the CDR3 is TGTGCCAGCAGTCAGGGATTCGGCAAAAACATTCAGTACTTC. Amino acid sequence: CASSQGFGKNIQYF.

The gene calls are TRBV6-5 and TRBJ1-1, with D maybe TRBD1 (5 bases). The V end lost 4 bases, the J end lost 5 bases, and 11 bases lay between the germline ends. The germline CDR1 and CDR2 sequences are MNHEY and SVGAGI. There are 13 residues in the CDR3. The DNA of the CDR3 is TGTGCCAGCAGTTTGGGTAAGGGGACTGAAGCTTTCTTT. This sequence encodes CASSLGKGTEAFF.

The gene calls are TRBV4-1 and TRBJ2-6; the D is unclear. The CDR3 has 18 amino acids. V was pared by 5 bases and J by 0 bases, with 17 bases between. CDR1 and CDR2 from the germline V gene are MGHRA and YSYEKL. This CDR3 is CASSEGTARLSGANVLTF. Here the CDR3 DNA reads TGCGCCAGCAGCGAAGGTACTGCCCGACTCTCTGGGGCCAACGTCCTGACTTTC.

The J gene is TRBJ2-7, the V gene TRBV7-2; 10 nucleotides match TRBD2. Germline trimming cut 1 base from V and 0 bases from J; bases unmatched to any gene: 6. CDR3 length: 17 residues. Germline V CDR1 and CDR2: SGHTA, FQGNSA. The DNA for the CDR3 is TGTGCCAGCAGCTTAGGGACTAGCGGCTTTATCTCCTACGAGCAGTACTTC. This sequence encodes CASSLGTSGFISYEQYF.

The gene calls are TRBV30 and TRBJ1-1; possibly TRBD1 for D (5 bases). This CDR3 contains 12 residues. V gave up 0 bases and J gave up 4 bases, with 6 bases separating them. From germline, CDR1 is GTSNPN and CDR2 SVGIG (reference sequence). CDR3 nucleotide sequence: TGTGCCTGGAGTGTCAGGGTCACTGAAGCTTTCTTT. Translating gives CAWSVRVTEAFF.

V is TRBV3-1 (or the pseudogene TRBV3-2) and J is TRBJ2-5, with 14 bases identical to TRBD2. V lost 5 bases to trimming and J lost 6 bases; unmatched junction nucleotides: 2. There are 14 residues in the CDR3. Germline assignment: CDR1 LGHDT and CDR2 YNNKEL (reference sequence). CDR3 region: CASSGTSGSKTQYF. In nucleotides, the CDR3 is TGTGCCAGCAGCGGGACTAGCGGGAGTAAGACCCAGTACTTC.

The chain carries TRBV24-1 and TRBJ1-5; D unresolved. The CDR3 spans 14 residues. V lost 1 base and J lost 6, with 9 bases in between. Germline V CDR1 and CDR2: KGHDR, SFDVKD. This chain's CDR3 is CATSDFSGIQPQHF. CDR3 DNA: TGTGCCACCAGTGATTTTTCGGGGATTCAGCCCCAGCATTTT.

This clone was counted once. The V and J genes are TRBV28 and TRBJ1-5; 7 bases line up with TRBD1. The ends lost 5 bases at V and 4 bases at J; junction bases unmatched: 5. Per germline, CDR1 MDHEN and CDR2 SYDVKM. CDR3 size: 14 residues. CDR3 DNA sequence: TGTGCCAGCAGTCAACAGACAGGGAATCAGCCCCAGCATTTT. It specifies CASSQQTGNQPQHF.

J is TRBJ1-6 and V is TRBV3-1 (or the pseudogene TRBV3-2); 10 bases are a match to TRBD1. This CDR3 contains 16 residues. Looked up from germline, CDR1 is LGHDT and CDR2 is YNNKEL (reference sequence). V lost 5 bases to trimming and J lost 6 bases; unmatched junction nucleotides: 7. CDR3 residues: CASSGTGAASNSPLHF. In nucleotides, the CDR3 is TGTGCCAGCAGCGGGACAGGGGCAGCGAGTAATTCACCCCTCCACTTT.

The chain uses TRBV28 and TRBJ1-1; TRBD1 matches 7 bases. The CDR3 has 14 residues. The junction had 8 bases not matched to a gene; V was cut back by 5 bases and J by 5 bases. Germline-derived CDR1 and CDR2 are MDHEN and SYDVKM. In DNA form, the CDR3 reads TGTGCCAGCAGTCTCCCGACAGGGAGGACTGAAGCTTTCTTT. Translation: CASSLPTGRTEAFF.

The chain combines TRBV19 with TRBJ2-4, with D possibly TRBD2 on 5 matching bases. V was pared by 3 bases and J by 1 base, with 10 bases between. CDR3 size: 15 residues. Germline V CDR1 and CDR2: LNHDA, SQIVND (reference sequence). The CDR3 sequence is CASSMVSGAKNIQYF. The DNA for the CDR3 is TGTGCCAGTAGTATGGTCTCGGGGGCCAAAAACATTCAGTACTTC.

The V call is TRBV10-3, the J call TRBJ1-3, with 7 positions matching TRBD1. This CDR3 region has 16 residues. CDR1 and CDR2 from the germline V gene are ENHRY and SYGVKD. The ends lost 3 bases at V and 2 bases at J; junction bases unmatched: 7. The CDR3 bases are TGTGCCATCAGTGATCGGGACAGTCCGCCTGGAAACACCATATATTTT. It is translated as CAISDRDSPPGNTIYF.

J is TRBJ1-3 and V is TRBV11-2; D perhaps matches TRBD1 (5 bases). In germline, CDR1 is SGHAT, CDR2 FQNNGV. Trimming cost V 0 bases and J 2 bases, with 8 bases left between them. The CDR3 extends over 15 amino acids. The CDR3 DNA sequence: TGTGCCAGCAGCTTAGATGGGGGGGCTGGAAACACCATATATTTT. Amino acids: CASSLDGGAGNTIYF.